The clone carrying this TCR beta chain has ten or more counts. What it binds is not known. The trim removed 4 bases at V and 6 bases at J, leaving 14 bases unmatched. The germline V gene encodes CDR1 SGHRS and CDR2 YFSETQ. This CDR3 comprises 16 residues. This sample was included in a study of identical twins. Study conclusions and caveats: Weaker excess twin sharing was observed in beta out-of-frame sequences.

TCRdb reanalysed the 5' RACE reads using MiXCR and keeps one entry per CDR3 protein. The sample lists 410,000 or so distinct CDR3 sequences; 15% to 20% were seen once. The origin of this receptor is a man aged 50-60 years in good health. The sample comprised naive T cells sorted from blood. The J gene is TRBJ2-7, the V gene TRBV5-1; 9 nucleotides agree with TRBD2. CDR3 residues: CASSPGWLAGPLEQYF. The CDR3 region has the DNA TGCGCCAGCAGCCCCGGTTGGCTAGCGGGGCCCCTCGAGCAGTACTTC.